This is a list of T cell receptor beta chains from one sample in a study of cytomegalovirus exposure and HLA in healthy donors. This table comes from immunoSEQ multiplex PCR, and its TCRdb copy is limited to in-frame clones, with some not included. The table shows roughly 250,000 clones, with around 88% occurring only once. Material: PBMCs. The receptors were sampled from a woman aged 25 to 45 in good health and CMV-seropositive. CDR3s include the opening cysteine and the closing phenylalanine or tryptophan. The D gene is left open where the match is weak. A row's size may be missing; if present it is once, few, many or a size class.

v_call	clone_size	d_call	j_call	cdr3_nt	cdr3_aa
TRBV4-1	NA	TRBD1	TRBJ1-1	TGCGCCAGCAGACTAACAGGGGGGAGGACTGAAGCTTTCTTT	CASRLTGGRTEAFF
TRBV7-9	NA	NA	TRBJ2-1	TGTGCCAGCAGCCCCGACGGAGGGTTCAATGAGCAGTTCTTC	CASSPDGGFNEQFF
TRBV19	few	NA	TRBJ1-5	TGTGCCAGTAGTGGAGTCCACAATCAGCCCCAGCATTTT	CASSGVHNQPQHF
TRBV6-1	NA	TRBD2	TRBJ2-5	TGTGCCAGCAGTGAAACGGGGGGGCTAACGGAGACCCAGTACTTC	CASSETGGLTETQYF
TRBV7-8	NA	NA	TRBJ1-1	TGTGCCAGCAGCCACCCGGACAGGAACACTGAAGCTTTCTTT	CASSHPDRNTEAFF
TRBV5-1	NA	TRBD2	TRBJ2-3	TGCGCCAGCAGCTACTGGGGGACTACCACAGATACGCAGTATTTT	CASSYWGTTTDTQYF
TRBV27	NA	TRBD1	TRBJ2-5	TGTGCCAGCAGTTTAGACAGGGGCCATGCGGAGACCCAGTACTTC	CASSLDRGHAETQYF
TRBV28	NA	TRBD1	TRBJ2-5	TGTGCCAGCAGACGACAGGGGAAAGGTGGGGGGACCCAGTACTTC	CASRRQGKGGGTQYF
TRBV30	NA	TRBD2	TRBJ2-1	TGTGCCTGGCGGGGACTAGCGGGAGTGGGAGAGCAGTTCTTC	CAWRGLAGVGEQFF
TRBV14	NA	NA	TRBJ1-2	TGTGCCAGCAGCCCGGGACACTTTTATGGCTACACCTTC	CASSPGHFYGYTF
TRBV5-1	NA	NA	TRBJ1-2	TGCGCCAGCAGCTTGGCCGGCAGGGAGGATGGCTACACCTTC	CASSLAGREDGYTF
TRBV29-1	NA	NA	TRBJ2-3	TGCAGCGTGGCCGGGACATCGTCAACAGATACGCAGTATTTT	CSVAGTSSTDTQYF
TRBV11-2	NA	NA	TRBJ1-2	TGTGCCAGCAGCTTAGGGCACCAGGGTTATGGCTACACCTTC	CASSLGHQGYGYTF
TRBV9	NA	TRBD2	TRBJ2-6	TGTGCCAGCAGCCCCGGGGGGGCCCAAGGCTCTGGGGCCAACGTCCTGACTTTC	CASSPGGAQGSGANVLTF
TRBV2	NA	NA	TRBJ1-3	TGTGCCAGCCGACGGAGCTCTGGAAACACCATATATTTT	CASRRSSGNTIYF
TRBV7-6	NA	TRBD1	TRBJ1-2	TGTGCCAGTACAACAGGGGTATGTTATGGCTACACCTTC	CASTTGVCYGYTF
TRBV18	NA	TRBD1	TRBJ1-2	TGTGCCAGCTCACCGTGGCAGGGGGAAGTCGGCTACACCTTC	CASSPWQGEVGYTF
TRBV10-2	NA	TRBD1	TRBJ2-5	TGCGCCAGCCCCCCGACAGGGATTGAAGAGACCCAGTACTTC	CASPPTGIEETQYF